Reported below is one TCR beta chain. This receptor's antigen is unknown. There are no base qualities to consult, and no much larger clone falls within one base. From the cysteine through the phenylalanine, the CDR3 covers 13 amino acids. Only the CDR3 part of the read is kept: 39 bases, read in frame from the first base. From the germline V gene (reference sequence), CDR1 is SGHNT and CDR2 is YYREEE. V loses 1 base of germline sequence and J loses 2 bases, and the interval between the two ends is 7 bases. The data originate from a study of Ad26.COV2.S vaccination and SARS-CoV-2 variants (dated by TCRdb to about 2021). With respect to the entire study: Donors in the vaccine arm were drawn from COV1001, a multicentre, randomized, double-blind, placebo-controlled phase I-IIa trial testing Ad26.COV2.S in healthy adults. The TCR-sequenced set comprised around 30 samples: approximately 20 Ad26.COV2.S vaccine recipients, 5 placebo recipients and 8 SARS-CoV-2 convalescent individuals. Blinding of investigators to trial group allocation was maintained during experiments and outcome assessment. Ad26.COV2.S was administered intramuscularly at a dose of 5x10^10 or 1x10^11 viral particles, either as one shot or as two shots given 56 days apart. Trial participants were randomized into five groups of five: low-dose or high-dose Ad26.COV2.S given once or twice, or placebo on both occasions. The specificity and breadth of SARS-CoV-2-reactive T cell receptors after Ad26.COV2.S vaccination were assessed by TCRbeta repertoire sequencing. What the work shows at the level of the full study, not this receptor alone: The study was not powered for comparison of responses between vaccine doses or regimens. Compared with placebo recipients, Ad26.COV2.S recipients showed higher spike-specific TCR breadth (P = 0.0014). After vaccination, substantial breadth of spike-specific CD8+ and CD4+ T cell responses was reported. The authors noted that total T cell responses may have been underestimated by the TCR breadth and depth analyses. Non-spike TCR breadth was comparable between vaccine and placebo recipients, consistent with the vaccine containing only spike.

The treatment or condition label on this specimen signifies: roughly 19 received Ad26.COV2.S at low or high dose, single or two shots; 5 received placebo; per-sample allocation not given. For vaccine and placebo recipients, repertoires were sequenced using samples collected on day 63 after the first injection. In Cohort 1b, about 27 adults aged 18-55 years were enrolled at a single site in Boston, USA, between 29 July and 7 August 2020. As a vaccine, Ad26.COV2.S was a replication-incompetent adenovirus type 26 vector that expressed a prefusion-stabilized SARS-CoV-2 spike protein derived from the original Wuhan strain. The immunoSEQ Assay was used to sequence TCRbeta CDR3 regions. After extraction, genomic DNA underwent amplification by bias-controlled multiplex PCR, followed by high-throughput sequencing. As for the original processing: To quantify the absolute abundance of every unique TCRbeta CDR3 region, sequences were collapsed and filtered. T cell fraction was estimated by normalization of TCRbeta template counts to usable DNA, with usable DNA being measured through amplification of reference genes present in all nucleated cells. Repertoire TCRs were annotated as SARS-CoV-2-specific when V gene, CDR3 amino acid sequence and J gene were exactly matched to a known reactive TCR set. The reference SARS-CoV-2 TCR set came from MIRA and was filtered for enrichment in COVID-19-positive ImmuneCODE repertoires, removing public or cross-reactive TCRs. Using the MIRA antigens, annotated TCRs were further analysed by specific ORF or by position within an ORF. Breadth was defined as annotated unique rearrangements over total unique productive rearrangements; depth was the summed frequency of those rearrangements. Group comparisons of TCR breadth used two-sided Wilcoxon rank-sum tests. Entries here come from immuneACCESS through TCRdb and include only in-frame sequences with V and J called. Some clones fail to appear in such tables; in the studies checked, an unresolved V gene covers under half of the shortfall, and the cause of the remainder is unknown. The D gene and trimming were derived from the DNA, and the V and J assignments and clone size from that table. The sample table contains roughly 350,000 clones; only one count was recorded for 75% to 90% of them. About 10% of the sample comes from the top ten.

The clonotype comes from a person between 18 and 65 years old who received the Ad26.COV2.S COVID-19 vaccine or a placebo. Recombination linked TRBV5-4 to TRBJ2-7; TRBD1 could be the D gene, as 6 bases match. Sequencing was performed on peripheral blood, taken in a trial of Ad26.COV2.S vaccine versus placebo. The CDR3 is CASSLRGTYEQYF. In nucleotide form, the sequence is TGTGCCAGCAGCTTGAGGGGGACCTACGAGCAGTACTTC.